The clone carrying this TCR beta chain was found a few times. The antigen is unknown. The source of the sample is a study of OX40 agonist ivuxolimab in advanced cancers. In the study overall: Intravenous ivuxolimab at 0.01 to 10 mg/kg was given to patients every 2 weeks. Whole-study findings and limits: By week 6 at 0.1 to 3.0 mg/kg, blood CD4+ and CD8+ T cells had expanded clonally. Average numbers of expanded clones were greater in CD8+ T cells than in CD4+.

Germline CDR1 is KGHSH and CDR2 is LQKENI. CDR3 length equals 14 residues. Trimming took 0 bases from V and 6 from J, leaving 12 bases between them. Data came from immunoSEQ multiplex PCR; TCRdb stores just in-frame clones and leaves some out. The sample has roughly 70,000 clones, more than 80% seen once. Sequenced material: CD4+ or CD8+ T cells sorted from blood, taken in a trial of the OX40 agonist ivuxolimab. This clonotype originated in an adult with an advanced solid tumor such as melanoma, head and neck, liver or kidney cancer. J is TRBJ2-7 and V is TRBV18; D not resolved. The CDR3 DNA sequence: TGTGCCAGCTCACCACCGACTGGGTTACTCGAGCAGTACTTC. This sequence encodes CASSPPTGLLEQYF.